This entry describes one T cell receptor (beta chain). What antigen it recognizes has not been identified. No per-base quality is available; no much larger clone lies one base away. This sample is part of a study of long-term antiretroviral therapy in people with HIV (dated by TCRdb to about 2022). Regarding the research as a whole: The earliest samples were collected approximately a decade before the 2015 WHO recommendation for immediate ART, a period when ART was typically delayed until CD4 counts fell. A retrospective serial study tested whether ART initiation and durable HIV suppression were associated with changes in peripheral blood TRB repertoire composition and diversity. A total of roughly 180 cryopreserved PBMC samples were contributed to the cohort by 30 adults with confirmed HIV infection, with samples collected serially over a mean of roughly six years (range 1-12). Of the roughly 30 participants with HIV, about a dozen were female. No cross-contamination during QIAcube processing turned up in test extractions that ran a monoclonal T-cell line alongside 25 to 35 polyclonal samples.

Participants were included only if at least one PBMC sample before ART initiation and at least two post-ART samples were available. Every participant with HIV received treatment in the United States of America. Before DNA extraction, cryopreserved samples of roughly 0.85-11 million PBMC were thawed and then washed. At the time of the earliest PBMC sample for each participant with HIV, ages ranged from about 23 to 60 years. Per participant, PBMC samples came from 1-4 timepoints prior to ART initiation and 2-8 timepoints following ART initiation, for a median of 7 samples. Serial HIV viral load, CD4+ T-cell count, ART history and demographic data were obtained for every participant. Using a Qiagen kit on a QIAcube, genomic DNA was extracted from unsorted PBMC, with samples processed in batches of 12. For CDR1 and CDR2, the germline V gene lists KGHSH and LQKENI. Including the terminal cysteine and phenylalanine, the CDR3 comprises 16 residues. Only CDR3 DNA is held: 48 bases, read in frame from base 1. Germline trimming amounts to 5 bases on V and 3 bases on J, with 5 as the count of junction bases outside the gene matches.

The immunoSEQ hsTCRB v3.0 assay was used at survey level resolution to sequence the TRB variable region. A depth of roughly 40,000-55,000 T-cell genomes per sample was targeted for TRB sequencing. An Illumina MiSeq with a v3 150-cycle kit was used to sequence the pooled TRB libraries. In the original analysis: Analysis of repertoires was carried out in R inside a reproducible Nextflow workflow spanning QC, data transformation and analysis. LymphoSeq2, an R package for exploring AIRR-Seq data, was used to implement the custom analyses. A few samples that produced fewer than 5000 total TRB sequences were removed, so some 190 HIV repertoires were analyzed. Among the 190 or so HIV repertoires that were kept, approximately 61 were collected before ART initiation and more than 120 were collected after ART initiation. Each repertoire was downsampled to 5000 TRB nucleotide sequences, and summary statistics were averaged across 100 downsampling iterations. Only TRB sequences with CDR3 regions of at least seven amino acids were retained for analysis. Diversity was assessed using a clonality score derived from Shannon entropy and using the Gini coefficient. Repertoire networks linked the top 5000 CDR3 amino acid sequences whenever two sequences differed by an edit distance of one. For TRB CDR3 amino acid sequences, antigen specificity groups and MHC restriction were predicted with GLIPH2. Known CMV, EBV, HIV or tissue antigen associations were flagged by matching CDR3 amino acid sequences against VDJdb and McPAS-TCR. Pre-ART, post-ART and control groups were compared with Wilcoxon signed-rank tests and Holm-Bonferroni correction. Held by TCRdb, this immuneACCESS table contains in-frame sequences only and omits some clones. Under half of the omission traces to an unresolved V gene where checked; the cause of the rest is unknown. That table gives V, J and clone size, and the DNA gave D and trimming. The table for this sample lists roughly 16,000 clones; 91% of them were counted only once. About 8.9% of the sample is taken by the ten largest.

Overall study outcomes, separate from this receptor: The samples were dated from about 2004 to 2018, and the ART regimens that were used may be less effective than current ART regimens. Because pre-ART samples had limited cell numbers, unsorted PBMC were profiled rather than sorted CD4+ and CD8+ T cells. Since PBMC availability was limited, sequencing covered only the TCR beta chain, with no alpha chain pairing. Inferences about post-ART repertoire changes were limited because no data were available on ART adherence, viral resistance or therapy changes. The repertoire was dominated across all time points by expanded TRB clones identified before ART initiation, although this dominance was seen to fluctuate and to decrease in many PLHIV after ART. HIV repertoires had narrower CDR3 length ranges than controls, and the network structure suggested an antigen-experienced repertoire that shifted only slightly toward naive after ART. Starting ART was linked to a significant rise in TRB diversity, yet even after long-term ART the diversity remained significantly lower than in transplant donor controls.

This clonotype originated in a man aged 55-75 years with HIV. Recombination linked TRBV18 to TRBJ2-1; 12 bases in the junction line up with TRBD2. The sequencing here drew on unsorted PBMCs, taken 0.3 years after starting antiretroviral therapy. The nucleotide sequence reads TGTGCCAGCTCAATGACTAGCGGGAGCCTCTACAATGAGCAGTTCTTC. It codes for CASSMTSGSLYNEQFF.